The rows below give T cell receptor beta chains drawn from one sample of a study of cytomegalovirus exposure and HLA in healthy donors. Clones were read by immunoSEQ multiplex PCR, and TCRdb kept only the in-frame ones, dropping some. In the table there are over 130,000 clones, approximately 57% of which are singletons. The specimen was PBMCs. The receptors derive from a male donor in good health and CMV-seronegative. Each CDR3 is given with its conserved first and last residue. A D gene is named only where the DNA matches it firmly. Size tells how often a clone was seen (once, few, many) or the class of an expanded clone, and some rows leave it out.

V gene: TRBV15; J gene: TRBJ2-1; clone size: NA; D gene: TRBD2; CDR3 protein: CATRGGRAGGRSEQFF; CDR3 DNA: TGTGCCACCAGAGGTGGGAGAGCGGGGGGGCGAAGTGAGCAGTTCTTC
V gene: TRBV2; J gene: TRBJ2-6; clone size: few; D gene: NA; CDR3 protein: CAGGLTSGANVLTF; CDR3 DNA: TGTGCCGGGGGACTGACTTCTGGGGCCAACGTCCTGACTTTC
V gene: TRBV9; J gene: TRBJ2-3; clone size: NA; D gene: TRBD2; CDR3 protein: CASSVLAGTTDTQYF; CDR3 DNA: TGTGCCAGCAGCGTACTAGCGGGAACCACAGATACGCAGTATTTT
V gene: TRBV7-3; J gene: TRBJ1-2; clone size: NA; D gene: NA; CDR3 protein: CASSPGEGSPYGYTF; CDR3 DNA: TGTGCCAGCAGCCCTGGGGAGGGGTCGCCCTATGGCTACACCTTC
V gene: TRBV7-9; J gene: TRBJ2-3; clone size: NA; D gene: NA; CDR3 protein: CASSFGGPTDTQYF; CDR3 DNA: TGTGCCAGCAGCTTTGGAGGGCCCACAGATACGCAGTATTTT
V gene: TRBV12-5; J gene: TRBJ2-3; clone size: NA; D gene: NA; CDR3 protein: CASGLWPRGGARYTQYF; CDR3 DNA: TGTGCTAGTGGTTTGTGGCCTAGAGGGGGGGCTCGGTATACGCAGTATTTT
V gene: TRBV12-5; J gene: TRBJ2-6; clone size: few; D gene: TRBD1; CDR3 protein: CASGPGTGWSRGANVLTF; CDR3 DNA: TGTGCTAGTGGTCCGGGGACAGGGTGGTCCCGTGGGGCCAACGTCCTGACTTTC
V gene: TRBV18; J gene: TRBJ2-1; clone size: NA; D gene: TRBD1; CDR3 protein: CASSNRVRRTGTYNEQFF; CDR3 DNA: TGTGCCAGCTCAAATCGGGTGAGGAGGACAGGGACCTACAATGAGCAGTTCTTC
V gene: TRBV4-3; J gene: TRBJ1-5; clone size: NA; D gene: TRBD1; CDR3 protein: CASSPPGQGGNQPQHF; CDR3 DNA: TGCGCCAGCAGCCCTCCGGGACAGGGAGGCAATCAGCCCCAGCATTTT
V gene: TRBV10-3; J gene: TRBJ1-1; clone size: NA; D gene: NA; CDR3 protein: CAISDRVNTEAFF; CDR3 DNA: TGTGCCATCAGTGACAGGGTGAACACTGAAGCTTTCTTT
V gene: TRBV7-8; J gene: TRBJ2-1; clone size: few; D gene: NA; CDR3 protein: CASSPDTSSYNEQFF; CDR3 DNA: TGTGCCAGCAGCCCCGACACAAGCTCCTACAATGAGCAGTTCTTC
V gene: TRBV7-7; J gene: TRBJ2-3; clone size: NA; D gene: TRBD1; CDR3 protein: CASSLGQGRTDTQYF; CDR3 DNA: TGTGCTAGCAGCCTCGGACAGGGGAGGACAGATACGCAGTATTTT
V gene: TRBV18; J gene: TRBJ2-7; clone size: NA; D gene: NA; CDR3 protein: CASSPGQTSYEQYF; CDR3 DNA: TGTGCCAGCTCACCAGGGCAGACCTCCTACGAGCAGTACTTC
V gene: TRBV5-4; J gene: TRBJ2-3; clone size: NA; D gene: NA; CDR3 protein: CASSLLFTGSGDTQYF; CDR3 DNA: TGTGCCAGCAGCTTGTTATTTACCGGGTCCGGAGATACGCAGTATTTT
V gene: TRBV27; J gene: TRBJ1-4; clone size: few; D gene: TRBD1; CDR3 protein: CASSLRQGRNEKLFF; CDR3 DNA: TGTGCCAGCAGTCTACGACAGGGGCGTAATGAAAAACTGTTTTTT
V gene: TRBV6-5; J gene: TRBJ1-5; clone size: NA; D gene: NA; CDR3 protein: CASRRGNQPQHF; CDR3 DNA: TGTGCCAGCAGACGGGGAAATCAGCCCCAGCATTTC
V gene: TRBV4-2; J gene: TRBJ2-3; clone size: few; D gene: NA; CDR3 protein: CASSQVKDTPPYF; CDR3 DNA: TGTGCCAGCAGCCAAGTGAAGGACACCCCTCCGTATTTT
V gene: TRBV7-6; J gene: TRBJ1-6; clone size: NA; D gene: NA; CDR3 protein: CASSLAGRGGSPLHF; CDR3 DNA: TGTGCCAGCAGCTTAGCGGGCAGGGGAGGGTCACCCCTCCACTTT
V gene: TRBV5-6; J gene: TRBJ2-1; clone size: NA; D gene: TRBD2; CDR3 protein: CASSYTSGGAINEQFF; CDR3 DNA: TGTGCCAGCAGCTATACTAGCGGGGGGGCCATTAATGAGCAGTTCTTC
V gene: TRBV27; J gene: TRBJ2-3; clone size: few; D gene: TRBD2; CDR3 protein: CASSLLAGGTDTQYF; CDR3 DNA: TGTGCCAGCAGTTTATTAGCGGGGGGCACAGATACGCAGTATTTT
V gene: TRBV19; J gene: TRBJ2-7; clone size: few; D gene: NA; CDR3 protein: CASSSQGTYEQYF; CDR3 DNA: TGTGCCAGTAGTTCCCAGGGGACCTACGAGCAGTACTTC
V gene: TRBV5-1; J gene: TRBJ2-5; clone size: NA; D gene: NA; CDR3 protein: CASSLGAGGGQETQYF; CDR3 DNA: TGCGCCAGCAGCTTGGGGGCAGGGGGAGGTCAAGAGACCCAGTACTTC
V gene: TRBV29-1; J gene: TRBJ1-2; clone size: once; D gene: TRBD1; CDR3 protein: CSVVSPTGGDGYTF; CDR3 DNA: TGCAGCGTTGTATCCCCAACAGGGGGCGACGGCTACACCTTC
V gene: TRBV19; J gene: TRBJ1-2; clone size: NA; D gene: NA; CDR3 protein: CASSMDSNYGYPF; CDR3 DNA: TGTGCCAGTAGTATGGACAGCAACTATGGCTACCCCTTC
V gene: TRBV29-1; J gene: TRBJ2-7; clone size: NA; D gene: TRBD1; CDR3 protein: CKRDSRRFYEQYF; CDR3 DNA: TGCAAAAGGGACAGTAGAAGGTTCTACGAGCAGTACTTC
V gene: TRBV15; J gene: TRBJ1-1; clone size: few; D gene: NA; CDR3 protein: CATSTGNTEAFF; CDR3 DNA: TGTGCCACCAGCACGGGGAACACTGAAGCTTTCTTT
V gene: TRBV29-1; J gene: TRBJ1-1; clone size: NA; D gene: NA; CDR3 protein: CSVGGGLETEAFF; CDR3 DNA: TGCAGCGTTGGCGGAGGGCTTGAGACTGAAGCTTTCTTT
V gene: TRBV19; J gene: TRBJ1-1; clone size: few; D gene: NA; CDR3 protein: CASSWGGRGNTEAFF; CDR3 DNA: TGTGCCAGTAGTTGGGGGGGGCGGGGGAACACTGAAGCTTTCTTT
V gene: TRBV7-9; J gene: TRBJ1-5; clone size: NA; D gene: NA; CDR3 protein: CASSLPGYGQPQHF; CDR3 DNA: TGTGCCAGCAGCTTACCGGGGTACGGGCAGCCCCAGCATTTT
V gene: TRBV29-1; J gene: TRBJ2-7; clone size: NA; D gene: NA; CDR3 protein: CSVVARGRGLSYEQYF; CDR3 DNA: TGCAGCGTTGTGGCTCGGGGGCGGGGGCTCTCCTACGAGCAGTACTTC